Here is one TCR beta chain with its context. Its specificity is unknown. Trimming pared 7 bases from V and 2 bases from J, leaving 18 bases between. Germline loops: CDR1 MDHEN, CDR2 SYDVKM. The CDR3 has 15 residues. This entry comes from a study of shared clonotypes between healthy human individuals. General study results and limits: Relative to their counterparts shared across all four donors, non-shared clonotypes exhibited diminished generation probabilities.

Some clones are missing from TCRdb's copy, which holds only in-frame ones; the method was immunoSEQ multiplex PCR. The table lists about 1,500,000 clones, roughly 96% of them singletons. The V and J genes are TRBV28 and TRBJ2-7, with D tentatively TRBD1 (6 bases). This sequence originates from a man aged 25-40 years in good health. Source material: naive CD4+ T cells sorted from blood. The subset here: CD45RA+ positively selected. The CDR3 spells CASTQGWGKTYEQYF. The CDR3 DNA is TGTGCCAGCACTCAGGGGTGGGGGAAAACCTACGAGCAGTACTTC. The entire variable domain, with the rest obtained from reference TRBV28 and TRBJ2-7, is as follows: DVKVTQSSRYLVKRTGEKVFLECVQDMDHENMFWYRQDPGLGLRLIYFSYDVKMKEKGDIPEGYSVSREKKERFSLILESASTNQTSMYLCASTQGWGKTYEQYFGPGTRLTVT.